This TCR beta chain appears in the sequencing data of a study of T-cell reconstitution after alpha-beta-depleted transplantation in children (dated by TCRdb to 2016 to 2017). Study-wide context: Using TCR repertoire profiling, the study quantitatively followed how T-cell immune reconstitution unfolded in children after TCRalphabeta/CD19-depleted allogeneic hematopoietic cell transplantation.

Details on this clonotype: The antigen it recognizes is unknown. One base away there is no much larger clone; base qualities are not given.

The junction carries 10 bases between V and J, which are trimmed by 7 bases and 6 bases respectively. From cysteine to phenylalanine, the CDR3 is 11 amino acids long. The CDR3 DNA has 33 bases and is translated from base 1. The protocol used for the library was PCR. The sample was run on an Illumina HiSeq 2500. TCR library preparation used molecular barcoding, with unique molecular identifiers applied to normalize quantification of the TCRbeta repertoire. TCRdb passed the public sequencing reads through fastp at Q25 and MiXCR, retaining productive beta sequences. Every CDR3 protein is listed once, alongside the most common genes and DNA of its rows. This sample comprises 640,000 or so distinct CDR3 sequences, approximately 15% of them detected only once. The top ten constitute 0.85% to 1.3% of the sample.

Recombination connected TRBV12-3 or TRBV12-4 to TRBJ2-7; no D gene call is confident. This material consisted of PBMCs from the stem cell graft donor, taken from the stem cell graft. The receptor was isolated from a human donor who donated a stem cell graft to a child with acute myeloid leukemia. Here is the DNA: TGTGCCAGCACCCCAGGCGGCGAGCAGTACTTC. It translates to CASTPGGEQYF.